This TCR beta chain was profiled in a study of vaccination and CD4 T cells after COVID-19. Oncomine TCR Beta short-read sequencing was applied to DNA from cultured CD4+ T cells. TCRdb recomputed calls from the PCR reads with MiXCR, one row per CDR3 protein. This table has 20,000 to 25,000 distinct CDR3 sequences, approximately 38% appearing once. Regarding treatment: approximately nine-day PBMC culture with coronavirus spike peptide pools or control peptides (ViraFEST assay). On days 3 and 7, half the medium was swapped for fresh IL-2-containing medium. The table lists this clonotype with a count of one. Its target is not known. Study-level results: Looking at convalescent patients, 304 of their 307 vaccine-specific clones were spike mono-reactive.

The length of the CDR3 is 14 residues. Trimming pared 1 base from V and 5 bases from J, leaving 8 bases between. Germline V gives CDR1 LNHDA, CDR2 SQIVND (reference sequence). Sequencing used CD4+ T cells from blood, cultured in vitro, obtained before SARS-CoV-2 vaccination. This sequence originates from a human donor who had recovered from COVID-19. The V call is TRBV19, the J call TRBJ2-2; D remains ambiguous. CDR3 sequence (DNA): TGTGCCAGTAGTATAGGGGGTATGACCGGGGAGCTGTTTTTT. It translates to CASSIGGMTGELFF. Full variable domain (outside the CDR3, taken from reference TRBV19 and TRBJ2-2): DGGITQSPKYLFRKEGQNVTLSCEQNLNHDAMYWYRQDPGQGLRLIYYSQIVNDFQKGDIAEGYSVSREKKESFPLTVTSAQKNPTAFYLCASSIGGMTGELFFGEGSRLTVL.